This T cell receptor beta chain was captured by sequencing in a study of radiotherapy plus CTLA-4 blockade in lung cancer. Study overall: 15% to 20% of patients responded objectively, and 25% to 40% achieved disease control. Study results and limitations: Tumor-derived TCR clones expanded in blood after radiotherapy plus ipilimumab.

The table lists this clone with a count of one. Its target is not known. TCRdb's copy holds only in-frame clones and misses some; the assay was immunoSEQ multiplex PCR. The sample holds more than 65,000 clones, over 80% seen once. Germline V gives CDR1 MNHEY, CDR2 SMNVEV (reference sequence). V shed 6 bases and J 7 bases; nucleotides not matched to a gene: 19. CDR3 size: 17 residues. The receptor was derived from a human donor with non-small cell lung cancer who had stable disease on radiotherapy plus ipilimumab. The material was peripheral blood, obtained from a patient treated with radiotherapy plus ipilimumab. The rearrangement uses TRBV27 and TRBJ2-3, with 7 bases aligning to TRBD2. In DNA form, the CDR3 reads TGTGCCAGCAGCTTACGAATCACCGGGACTAAGACTAATACGCAGTATTTT. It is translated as CASSLRITGTKTNTQYF.